This T cell receptor (beta chain) was found in a study of identical twins. For this clonotype: Its specificity is not known.

TCRdb independently ran MiXCR on the 5' RACE reads; one entry per CDR3 protein. The repertoire holds 430,000 or so distinct CDR3 sequences, 20% to 25% seen once, with roughly 2.8% in the top ten. Study-wide findings and caveats: Where out-of-frame alpha sequences were twin-shared, they showed excess low generation probability. Weaker excess sharing between twins was seen in beta out-of-frame sequences. Models underestimated out-of-frame TCR alpha sharing in monozygotic twins.

Germline values: CDR1 SGHRS, CDR2 YFSETQ. This CDR3 spans 13 amino acids. V gave up 6 bases and J gave up 0 bases, with 10 bases separating them. These data were also reused for a study on T cells expressing NK-cell markers. This second report adds: Of eight sequenced donors, seven were HCMV-seropositive and one HCMV-seronegative.

Sequenced material: CD4+ T cells sorted from blood. This clonotype was obtained from a woman under 30 in good health. The chain carries TRBV5-1 and TRBJ2-7; maybe TRBD1 (5 bases). The CDR3: CASISDSSYEQYF. The CDR3 coding sequence is TGCGCCAGCATCTCCGACAGCTCCTACGAGCAGTACTTC.